Included here is one T cell receptor beta chain sequence, with context. Method: immunoSEQ multiplex PCR; TCRdb's copy keeps in-frame clones and lacks some. The table has 200,000 to 250,000 clones, 86% seen once; the top ten hold roughly 4.5%. The data were obtained in a study of blood T cell repertoires in COVID-19. Germline CDR1 MNHEY, CDR2 SVGAGI. CDR3 length: 16 residues. With V trimmed by 4 bases and J by 0 bases, 8 bases remained unmatched. This chain links TRBV6-5 with TRBJ1-2, with 7 bases fitting TRBD1. Sequencing was performed on PBMCs or T cells enriched from blood (not recorded which). This clonotype was obtained from a woman aged 30 to 39 who had been exposed to COVID-19. DNA of the CDR3: TGTGCCAGCAGTTTCTTTACAGGGGCCACTAACTATGGCTACACCTTC. Translated, it gives CASSFFTGATNYGYTF.